This T cell receptor beta chain was documented in a study of radiotherapy plus CTLA-4 blockade in lung cancer (dated by TCRdb to the late 2010s). Some background on the complete study: Among enrolled patients, roughly 18% had an objective response and about 30% reached disease control.

For CDR1 and CDR2, the germline V gene lists SGHTA and FQGNSA. Trimming at the junction amounts to 5 bases on V and 5 bases on J, and the germline ends lie 12 bases apart. Spanning cysteine to phenylalanine, the CDR3 consists of 13 amino acids. Just CDR3 DNA is preserved here, 39 bases in frame from base 1. The study evaluated CTLA-4 blockade (ipilimumab) given together with focal radiation therapy in patients who had chemo-refractory metastatic non-small-cell lung cancer. Libraries were prepared through the immunoSEQ multiplex PCR assay. TCRdb took over this immuneACCESS table, retaining in-frame rearrangements with V and J assigned. Such tables are incomplete; in checked studies, under half of the missing clones stem from an unresolved V gene, and the remainder is unexplained. The sample contains roughly 75,000 clones, about 80% of them found a single time. Approximately 0.79% of the sample is held by the ten biggest clonotypes.

Concerning this clone itself: Its antigen remains unidentified. No much larger clonotype is one base removed from it; base qualities were not supplied.

Paper-wide results and their limitations: Increased serum interferon-beta after radiation, together with early dynamic changes in blood T cell clones, were reported to be the strongest predictors of response. After treatment with radiotherapy and ipilimumab, TCR clones that came from tumors expanded in the peripheral blood.

The TCR sequence derives from a human donor with non-small cell lung cancer who had stable disease on radiotherapy plus ipilimumab. This sequence uses TRBV7-2 and TRBJ1-2; the D gene assignment is ambiguous. Sample: peripheral blood, taken from a patient treated with radiotherapy plus ipilimumab. The sequenced DNA: TGTGCCAGCAGCGCCGGAGGGATTTATGGCTACACCTTC. Translated, it gives CASSAGGIYGYTF. With the rest looked up from the reference TRBV7-2 and TRBJ1-2 genes rather than sequenced, the full variable domain is GAGVSQSPSNKVTEKGKDVELRCDPISGHTALYWYRQSLGQGLEFLIYFQGNSAPDKSGLPSDRFSAERTGGSVSTLTIQRTQQEDSAVYLCASSAGGIYGYTFGSGTRLTVV.